This T cell receptor beta chain was sequenced for a study of post-analysis software for immune sequencing data. Study context: Relapsing-remitting, secondary progressive and progressive-relapsing forms of multiple sclerosis all featured among disease courses. The study's findings and limits: Normalized Chao1 diversity in multiple sclerosis patients fell significantly below that of controls. About 5 TRBV segments occurring more often in patients than controls included TRBV5-6, TRBV5-1 and TRBV20-1. With F measure, samples from one preparation batch clustered together strongly.

Notes on this clonotype: Its target is not known.

Prepared TCR beta cDNA libraries contained unique molecular identifiers. Each batch of roughly 0.9 to 10 million T cells produced 500,000 to 600,000 cDNA molecules. Each CDR3 protein gets one entry after TCRdb re-called the PCR reads with MiXCR. Of roughly 600,000 distinct CDR3 sequences listed, around 47% were seen once; the top ten hold under 2%. CDR1 MGHRA and CDR2 YSYEKL come from the germline V gene. This CDR3 comprises 15 residues. Germline trimming cut 1 base from V and 4 bases from J; bases unmatched to any gene: 4. What was sequenced was blood. This rearrangement joins TRBV4-1 to TRBJ2-3; 8 bases are a match to TRBD2. This clonotype was sampled from a girl under 18 with multiple sclerosis. CDR3 nucleotide sequence: TGCGCCAGCAGCCAAGTGGGCGGGGGGCCAGATACGCAGTATTTT. Its translation: CASSQVGGGPDTQYF.